This TCR beta chain was obtained from a study of shared clonotypes between healthy human individuals. Comments on this clone: A much more abundant neighbour one base away suggests this may be a read error.

This CDR3 is 13 amino acids long. The V end was cut by 1 base, the J end by 4 bases, with 5 bases between. Germline CDR1 SGHTA, CDR2 FQGNSA. Method: immunoSEQ multiplex PCR; TCRdb's copy keeps in-frame clones and lacks some. The table shows 450,000 to 500,000 clones, with roughly 78% occurring only once. This rearrangement joins TRBV7-2 to TRBJ1-5, with D unclear. The sequenced sample consisted of PBMCs. The receptor was derived from a woman between 40 and 50 years old in good health. Some clones in this sample may be carry-over from other donors' samples. The CDR3: CASSLVRNQPQHF. The CDR3 nucleotides read TGTGCCAGCAGCTTAGTCCGAAATCAGCCCCAGCATTTT.